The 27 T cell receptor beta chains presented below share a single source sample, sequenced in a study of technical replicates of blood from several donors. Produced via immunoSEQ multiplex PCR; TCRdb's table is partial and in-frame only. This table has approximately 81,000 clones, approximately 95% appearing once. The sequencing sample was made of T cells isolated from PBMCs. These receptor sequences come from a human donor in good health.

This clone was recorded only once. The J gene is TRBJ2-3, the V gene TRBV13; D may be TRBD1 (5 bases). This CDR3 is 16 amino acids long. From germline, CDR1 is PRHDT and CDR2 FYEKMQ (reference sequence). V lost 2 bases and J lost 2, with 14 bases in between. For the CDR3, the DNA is TGTGCCAGCAGCTTAAATTCGGCAGGGCACACAGATACGCAGTATTTT. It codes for CASSLNSAGHTDTQYF. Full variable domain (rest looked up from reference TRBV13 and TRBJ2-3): AAGVIQSPRHLIKEKRETATLKCYPIPRHDTVYWYQQGPGQDPQFLISFYEKMQSDKGSIPDRFSAQQFSDYHSELNMSSLELGDSALYFCASSLNSAGHTDTQYFGPGTRLTVL.

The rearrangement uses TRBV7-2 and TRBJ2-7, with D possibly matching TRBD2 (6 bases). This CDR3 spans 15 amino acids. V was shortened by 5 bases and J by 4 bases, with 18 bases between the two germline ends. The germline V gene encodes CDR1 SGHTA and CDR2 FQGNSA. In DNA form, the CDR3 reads TGTGCCAGCAGCCCGATTGCGGGGCAGCGATACGAGCAGTACTTC. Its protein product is CASSPIAGQRYEQYF.

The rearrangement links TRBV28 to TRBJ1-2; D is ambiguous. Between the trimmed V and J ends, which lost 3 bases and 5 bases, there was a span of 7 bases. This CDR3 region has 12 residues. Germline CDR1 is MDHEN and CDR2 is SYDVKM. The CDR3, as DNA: TGTGCCAGCAGTTTCAACATGTATGGCTACACCTTC. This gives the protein CASSFNMYGYTF.

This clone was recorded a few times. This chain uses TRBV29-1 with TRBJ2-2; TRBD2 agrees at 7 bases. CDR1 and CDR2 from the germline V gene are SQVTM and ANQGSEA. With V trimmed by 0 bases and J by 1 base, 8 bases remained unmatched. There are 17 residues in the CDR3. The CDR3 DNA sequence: TGCAGCGTTGAAGATCCTGGAACTAGCGAGAACACCGGGGAGCTGTTTTTT. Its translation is CSVEDPGTSENTGELFF.

As DNA, the CDR3 is TGCGCCAGCAGCCAGGCCGTATTTTATGGCTACACCTTC. Translation: CASSQAVFYGYTF. The chain combines TRBV4-3 with TRBJ1-2; no firm D call. Between the trimmed V and J ends, which lost 3 bases and 5 bases, there was a span of 10 bases. CDR1 and CDR2 from the germline V gene are LGHNA and YSLEER. CDR3 size: 13 residues.

DNA of the CDR3: TGTGCCAGCATACAGGGGGCGGACGGCTACACCTTC. Protein product: CASIQGADGYTF. V is TRBV28 and J is TRBJ1-2, with 9 bases aligning to TRBD1. J lost 8 bases, V lost 7 bases, and 5 bases had no gene match. Germline values: CDR1 MDHEN, CDR2 SYDVKM. The CDR3 sequence is 12 residues long.

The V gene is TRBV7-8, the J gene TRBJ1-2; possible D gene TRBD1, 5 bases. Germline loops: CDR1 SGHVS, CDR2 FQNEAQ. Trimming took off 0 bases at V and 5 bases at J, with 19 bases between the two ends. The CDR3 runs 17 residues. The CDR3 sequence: CASSLARQRSLGYGYTF. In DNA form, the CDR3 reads TGTGCCAGCAGCTTAGCTAGACAGAGATCTTTAGGGTATGGCTACACCTTC.

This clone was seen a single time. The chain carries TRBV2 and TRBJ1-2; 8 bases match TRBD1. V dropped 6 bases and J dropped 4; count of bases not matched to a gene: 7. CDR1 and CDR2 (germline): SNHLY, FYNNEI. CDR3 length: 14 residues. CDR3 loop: CASRETGVAYGYTF. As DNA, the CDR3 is TGTGCCAGCAGAGAGACAGGGGTCGCCTATGGCTACACCTTC.

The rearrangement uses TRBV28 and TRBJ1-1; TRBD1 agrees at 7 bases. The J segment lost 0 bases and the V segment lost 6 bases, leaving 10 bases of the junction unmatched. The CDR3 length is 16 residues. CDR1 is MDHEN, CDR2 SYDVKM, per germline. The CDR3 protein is CASRYTGDTMNTEAFF. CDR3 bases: TGTGCCAGCAGATACACAGGGGACACTATGAACACTGAAGCTTTCTTT.

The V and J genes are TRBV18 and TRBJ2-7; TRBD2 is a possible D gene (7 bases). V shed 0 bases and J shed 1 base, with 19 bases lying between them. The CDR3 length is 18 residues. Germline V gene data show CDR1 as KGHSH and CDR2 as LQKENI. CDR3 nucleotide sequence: TGTGCCAGCTCACCACCGGGGGCCTTCGGACTAGAATCCTACGAGCAGTACTTC. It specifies CASSPPGAFGLESYEQYF.

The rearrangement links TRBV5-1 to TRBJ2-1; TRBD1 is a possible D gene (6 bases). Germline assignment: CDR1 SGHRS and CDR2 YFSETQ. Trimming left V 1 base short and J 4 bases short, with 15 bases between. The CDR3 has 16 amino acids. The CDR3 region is CASSLTARDRYNEQFF. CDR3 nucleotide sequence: TGCGCCAGCAGCTTGACAGCTAGAGACAGGTACAATGAGCAGTTCTTC. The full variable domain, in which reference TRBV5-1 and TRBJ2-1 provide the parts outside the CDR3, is KAGVTQTPRYLIKTRGQQVTLSCSPISGHRSVSWYQQTPGQGLQFLFEYFSETQRNKGNFPGRFSGRQFSNSRSEMNVSTLELGDSALYLCASSLTARDRYNEQFFGPGTRLTVL.

The DNA of the CDR3 is TGTGCCAGCGGACTGACAGGGGGGATTGAAAAACTGTTTTTT. Protein: CASGLTGGIEKLFF. V and J are TRBV27 and TRBJ1-4; 9 bases are a match to TRBD1. The J segment lost 7 bases and the V segment lost 8 bases, leaving 8 bases of the junction unmatched. From germline, CDR1 is MNHEY and CDR2 SMNVEV (reference sequence). The CDR3 runs to 14 residues.

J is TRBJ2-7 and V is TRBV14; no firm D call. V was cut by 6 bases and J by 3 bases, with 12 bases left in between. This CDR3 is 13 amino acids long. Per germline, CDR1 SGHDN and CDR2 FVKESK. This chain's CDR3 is CASRRRSGYEQYF. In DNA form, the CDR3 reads TGTGCCAGCAGACGACGCTCAGGCTACGAGCAGTACTTC.

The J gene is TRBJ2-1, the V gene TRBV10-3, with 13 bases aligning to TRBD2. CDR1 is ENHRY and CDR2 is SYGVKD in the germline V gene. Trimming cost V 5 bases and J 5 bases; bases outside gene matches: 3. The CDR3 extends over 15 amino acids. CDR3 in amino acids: CAISLTSGGDNEQFF. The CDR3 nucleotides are TGTGCCATCAGTCTAACTAGCGGGGGGGACAATGAGCAGTTCTTC.

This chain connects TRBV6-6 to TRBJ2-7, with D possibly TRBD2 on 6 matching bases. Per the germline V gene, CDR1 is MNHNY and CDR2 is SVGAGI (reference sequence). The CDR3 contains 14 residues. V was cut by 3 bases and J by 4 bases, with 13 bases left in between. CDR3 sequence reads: CASSYGGSVYEQYF. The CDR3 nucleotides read TGTGCCAGCAGTTATGGAGGGAGTGTTTACGAGCAGTACTTC.

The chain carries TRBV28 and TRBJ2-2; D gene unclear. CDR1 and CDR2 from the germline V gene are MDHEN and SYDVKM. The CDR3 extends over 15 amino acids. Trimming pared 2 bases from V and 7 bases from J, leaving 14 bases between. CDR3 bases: TGTGCCAGCAGTTTAATCCGAGAGGCCCTCGGGGAGCTGTTTTTT. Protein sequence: CASSLIREALGELFF.

DNA of the CDR3: TGTGCCAGCAGCTCTGGGCCAGGCTCTGGAAACACCATATATTTT. It is translated as CASSSGPGSGNTIYF. The chain couples TRBV28 to TRBJ1-3, with D unresolved. The germline V gene encodes CDR1 MDHEN and CDR2 SYDVKM. The CDR3 totals 15 residues. V shed 6 bases and J shed 0 bases, with 12 bases lying between them.

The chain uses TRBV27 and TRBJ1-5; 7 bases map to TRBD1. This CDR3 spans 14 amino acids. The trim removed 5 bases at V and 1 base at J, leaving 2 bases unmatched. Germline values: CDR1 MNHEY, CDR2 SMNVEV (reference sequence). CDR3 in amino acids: CASSPTGSNQPQHF. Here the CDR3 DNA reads TGTGCCAGCAGTCCGACAGGGAGCAATCAGCCCCAGCATTTT.

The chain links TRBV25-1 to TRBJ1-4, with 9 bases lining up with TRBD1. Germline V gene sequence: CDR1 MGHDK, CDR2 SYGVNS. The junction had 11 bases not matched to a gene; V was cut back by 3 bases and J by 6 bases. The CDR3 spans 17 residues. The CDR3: CASSDPLPGQGHEKLFF. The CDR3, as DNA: TGTGCCAGCAGTGACCCCTTACCGGGACAGGGCCATGAAAAACTGTTTTTT.

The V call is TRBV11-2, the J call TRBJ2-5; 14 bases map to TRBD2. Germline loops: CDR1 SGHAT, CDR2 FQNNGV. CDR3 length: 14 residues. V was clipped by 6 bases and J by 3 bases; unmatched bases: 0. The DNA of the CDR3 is TGTGCCAGCAGGGGACTAGCGGGGGAAGAGACCCAGTACTTC. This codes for CASRGLAGEETQYF. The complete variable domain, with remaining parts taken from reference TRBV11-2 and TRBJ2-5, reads EAGVAQSPRYKIIEKRQSVAFWCNPISGHATLYWYQQILGQGPKLLIQFQNNGVVDDSQLPKDRFSAERLKGVDSTLKIQPAKLEDSAVYLCASRGLAGEETQYFGPGTRLLVL.

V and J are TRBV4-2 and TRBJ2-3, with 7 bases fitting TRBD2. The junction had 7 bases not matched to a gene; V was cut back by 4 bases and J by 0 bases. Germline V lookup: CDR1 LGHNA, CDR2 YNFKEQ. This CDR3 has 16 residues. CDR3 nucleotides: TGTGCCAGCAGCCTGGAAAGCGGGGCTAGCACAGATACGCAGTATTTT. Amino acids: CASSLESGASTDTQYF.

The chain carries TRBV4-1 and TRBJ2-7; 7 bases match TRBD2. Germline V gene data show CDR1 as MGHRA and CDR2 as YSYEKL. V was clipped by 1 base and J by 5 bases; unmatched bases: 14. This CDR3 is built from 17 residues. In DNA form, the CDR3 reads TGCGCCAGCAGCCAAGTGGTGGGCGGGAGTATTGGCCACGAGCAGTACTTC. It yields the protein CASSQVVGGSIGHEQYF.

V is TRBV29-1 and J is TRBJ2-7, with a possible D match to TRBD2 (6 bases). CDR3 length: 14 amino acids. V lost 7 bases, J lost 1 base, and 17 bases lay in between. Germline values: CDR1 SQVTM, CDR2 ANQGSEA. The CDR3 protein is CSASGGSVSYEQYF. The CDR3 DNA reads TGCAGCGCCTCCGGGGGATCTGTTTCCTACGAGCAGTACTTC.

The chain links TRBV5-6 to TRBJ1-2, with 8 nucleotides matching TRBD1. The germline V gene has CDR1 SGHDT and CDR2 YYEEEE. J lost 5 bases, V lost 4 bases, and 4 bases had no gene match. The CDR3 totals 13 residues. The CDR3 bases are TGTGCCAGCAGCACCGGGACAGGATATGGCTACACCTTC. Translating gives CASSTGTGYGYTF.

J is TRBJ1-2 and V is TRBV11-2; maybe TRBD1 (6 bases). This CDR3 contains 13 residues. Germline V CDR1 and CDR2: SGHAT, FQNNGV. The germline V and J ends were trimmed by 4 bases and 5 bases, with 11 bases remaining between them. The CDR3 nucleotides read TGTGCCAGCAGCTCAATACAGGGTTATGGCTACACCTTC. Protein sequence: CASSSIQGYGYTF.

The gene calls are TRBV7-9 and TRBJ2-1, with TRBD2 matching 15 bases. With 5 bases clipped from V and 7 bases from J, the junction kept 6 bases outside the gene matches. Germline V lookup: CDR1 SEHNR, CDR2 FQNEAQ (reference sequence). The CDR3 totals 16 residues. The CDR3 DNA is TGTGCCAGCAGCGATTACGGGACTAGCGGGAGGAATGAGCAGTTCTTC. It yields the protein CASSDYGTSGRNEQFF. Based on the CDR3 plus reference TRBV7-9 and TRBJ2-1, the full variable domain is DTGVSQNPRHKITKRGQNVTFRCDPISEHNRLYWYRQTLGQGPEFLTYFQNEAQLEKSRLLSDRFSAERPKGSFSTLEIQRTEQGDSAMYLCASSDYGTSGRNEQFFGPGTRLTVL.

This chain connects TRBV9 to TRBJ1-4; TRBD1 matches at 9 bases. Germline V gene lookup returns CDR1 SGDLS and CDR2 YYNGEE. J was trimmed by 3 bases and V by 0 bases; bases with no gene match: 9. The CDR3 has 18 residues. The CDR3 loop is CASSVGETGGRSNEKLFF. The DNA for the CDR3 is TGTGCCAGCAGCGTAGGGGAGACAGGGGGGCGTTCTAATGAAAAACTGTTTTTT.